These 26 T cell receptor beta chains were sequenced from one sample in a study of blood T cell repertoires in COVID-19. Method: immunoSEQ multiplex PCR; TCRdb's copy keeps in-frame clones and lacks some. The profile shows 290,000 or so clones, approximately 90% of them singletons. Material: peripheral blood. These receptors were taken from a man between 18 and 29 years old with active or convalescent COVID-19.

This clone was recorded only once. V and J are TRBV6-6 and TRBJ2-1, with 7 bases identical to TRBD1. J was trimmed by 6 bases and V by 7 bases; bases with no gene match: 3. This CDR3 is 12 amino acids long. Germline V gives CDR1 MNHNY, CDR2 SVGAGI (reference sequence). In DNA, the CDR3 is TGTGCCAGCACCGACAGGGTCAATGAGCAGTTCTTC. Translation gives CASTDRVNEQFF.

The chain has TRBV6-5 and TRBJ1-5; D gene unclear. Germline CDR1 and CDR2: MNHEY and SVGAGI. CDR3 length: 14 residues. V was clipped by 5 bases and J by 0 bases, with 8 bases between them. The CDR3 spells CASSPRHSNQPQHF. The CDR3 bases are TGTGCCAGCAGTCCTAGGCATAGCAATCAGCCCCAGCATTTT.

The V gene is TRBV5-1, the J gene TRBJ2-5; TRBD2 is a possible D gene (5 bases). Germline CDR1 SGHRS, CDR2 YFSETQ. This CDR3 contains 13 residues. The V end was cut by 0 bases, the J end by 5 bases, with 8 bases between. The CDR3 protein is CASSLAGIETQYF. The CDR3 DNA reads as TGCGCCAGCAGCTTGGCGGGGATTGAGACCCAGTACTTC.

This chain uses TRBV4-3 with TRBJ2-2; perhaps TRBD2 as D (7 bases). The CDR3 loop spans 15 amino acids. Deletions cut 6 bases from V and 6 bases from J, with 17 bases between. Germline CDR1 LGHNA, CDR2 YSLEER. CDR3 loop: CASRGGGSVAGELFF. The CDR3 DNA sequence: TGCGCCAGCAGGGGAGGGGGGTCGGTGGCCGGGGAGCTGTTTTTT.

Only a few counts were recorded for this clone. The rearrangement links TRBV6-4 to TRBJ1-5; possibly TRBD1 for D (5 bases). The CDR3 length is 14 residues. The V end was cut by 5 bases, the J end by 6 bases, with 14 bases between. Germline lookup yields CDR1 MRHNA and CDR2 SNTAGT. The CDR3 is CASSQDSTIQPQHF. CDR3 nucleotides: TGTGCCAGCAGTCAAGACAGTACGATTCAGCCCCAGCATTTT.

CDR3 in DNA: TGTGCCAGCAGCCGGGGGGAGCCCAATTCACCCCTCCACTTT. This translates into CASSRGEPNSPLHF. This chain links TRBV9 with TRBJ1-6; maybe TRBD1 (5 bases). The CDR3 contains 14 residues. V was cut by 4 bases and J by 7 bases, with 12 bases left in between. Germline CDR1 reads SGDLS; CDR2 reads YYNGEE.

The chain recombines TRBV7-8 with TRBJ2-1; D possibly corresponds to TRBD2 (6 bases). The CDR3 has 15 amino acids. The ends were cut back, 2 bases at V and 7 bases at J, with 15 bases in the middle. Germline values: CDR1 SGHVS, CDR2 FQNEAQ. The CDR3 sequence is CASSLWLALSNEQFF. The CDR3 coding sequence is TGTGCCAGCAGCTTATGGCTAGCGTTATCGAATGAGCAGTTCTTC.

This sequence joins TRBV12-5 and TRBJ1-2; TRBD1 agrees at 7 bases. Looked up from germline, CDR1 is LGHNT and CDR2 is FRNRAP. The CDR3 sequence is 13 residues long. Unmatched junction bases numbered 5, after V lost 4 bases and J lost 6 bases. The CDR3 nucleotides are TGTGCTAGTGGTTACGGGACAGCAAATGGCTACACCTTC. Protein product: CASGYGTANGYTF.

This CDR3 is CSVAVDVGATNEKLFF. The CDR3 DNA reads TGCAGCGTTGCTGTTGACGTCGGAGCAACTAATGAAAAACTGTTTTTT. The V gene is TRBV29-1, the J gene TRBJ1-4; D is uncertain. The germline V gene encodes CDR1 SQVTM and CDR2 ANQGSEA. The length of the CDR3 is 16 residues. Trimming pared 4 bases from V and 0 bases from J, leaving 15 bases between.

The chain has TRBV6-5 and TRBJ2-1; D is perhaps TRBD2 (6 bases). Germline CDR1 and CDR2: MNHEY and SVGAGI. V gave up 2 bases and J gave up 0 bases, with 8 bases separating them. This CDR3 contains 15 residues. The CDR3 is CASSYGGSSYNEQFF. CDR3 sequence (DNA): TGTGCCAGCAGTTACGGGGGGAGCTCCTACAATGAGCAGTTCTTC.

V gene TRBV29-1 combines with J gene TRBJ1-1, with 7 bases that match TRBD1. The CDR3 loop spans 12 amino acids. Germline CDR1 and CDR2: SQVTM and ANQGSEA. V trimming: 6 bases; J trimming: 4 bases; junction bases outside the gene matches: 5. CDR3 region: CSVNRGGTEAFF. The CDR3, as DNA: TGCAGCGTGAACAGGGGAGGCACTGAAGCTTTCTTT.

The V call is TRBV5-4, the J call TRBJ2-7; 9 bases fit TRBD2. CDR1 and CDR2 from the germline V gene are SGHNT and YYREEE (reference sequence). The CDR3 is 14 amino acids. The V and J ends lost 3 bases and 6 bases, in that order; junction bases with no gene match: 7. The CDR3 nucleotides are TGTGCCAGCAGCTCACCTAGCGGGACCTCCGAGCAGTACTTC. Protein sequence: CASSSPSGTSEQYF.

A few counts support this clone. The chain combines TRBV11-1 with TRBJ2-5; 7 nucleotides agree with TRBD1. J lost 4 bases, V lost 0 bases, and 2 bases had no gene match. This CDR3 has 14 residues. Germline-derived CDR1 and CDR2 are SGHAT and FQDESV (reference sequence). The CDR3 sequence: CASSLAPGGETQYF. CDR3 DNA: TGTGCCAGCAGCTTAGCGCCAGGGGGAGAGACCCAGTACTTC. The entire variable domain, with the rest obtained from reference TRBV11-1 and TRBJ2-5, is as follows: EAEVAQSPRYKITEKSQAVAFWCDPISGHATLYWYRQILGQGPELLVQFQDESVVDDSQLPKDRFSAERLKGVDSTLKIQPAELGDSAMYLCASSLAPGGETQYFGPGTRLLVL.

The chain uses TRBV2 and TRBJ2-2; D is perhaps TRBD2 (5 bases). V was clipped by 5 bases and J by 7 bases, with 14 bases between them. Germline V gives CDR1 SNHLY, CDR2 FYNNEI. The length of the CDR3 is 14 residues. The CDR3 nucleotides read TGTGCCAGCAGTTTAGGGCCCAGCGGCGGGGAGCTGTTTTTT. This sequence encodes CASSLGPSGGELFF.

In the case of this clone: Other DNA sequences in this sample translate to the same CDR3. The chain links TRBV5-6 to TRBJ2-7, with D perhaps TRBD2 (6 bases). The germline V gene encodes CDR1 SGHDT and CDR2 YYEEEE. The CDR3 spans 13 residues. Trimming took 3 bases from V and 3 from J, leaving 10 bases between them. The CDR3 region is CASSSGLFYEQYF. Here the CDR3 DNA reads TGTGCCAGCAGCTCGGGACTTTTCTACGAGCAGTACTTC.

The chain combines TRBV7-9 with TRBJ1-4; 7 nucleotides agree with TRBD1. This CDR3 region has 17 residues. Germline V CDR1 and CDR2: SEHNR, FQNEAQ (reference sequence). Germline trimming cut 1 base from V and 3 bases from J; bases unmatched to any gene: 8. This CDR3 is CASSLVSGGFANEKLFF. As DNA, the CDR3 is TGTGCCAGCAGCTTAGTCTCAGGGGGGTTTGCTAATGAAAAACTGTTTTTT.

The J gene is TRBJ1-5, the V gene TRBV4-1; no reliable D call. Germline V gene lookup returns CDR1 MGHRA and CDR2 YSYEKL. V was cut by 4 bases and J by 2 bases, with 9 bases left in between. The CDR3 extends over 14 amino acids. CDR3 nucleotide sequence: TGCGCCAGCAGCCCCCTGCCAGGCAATCAGCCCCAGCATTTT. Protein: CASSPLPGNQPQHF.

There are a few counts of this clone. No DNA is shown, since the ends of the CDR3 on it are uncertain; the CDR3 is the one TCRdb lists. The chain joins TRBV7-6 to TRBJ2-1; the DNA was not used to check the table's D call, TRBD1. The germline CDR1 and CDR2 sequences are SGHVS and FNYEAQ. Counting both end residues, the CDR3 totals 13 amino acids. The CDR3 sequence: CASSFGRGSQLFF.

V usage is TRBV3-1 (or the pseudogene TRBV3-2) and J usage is TRBJ1-3, with a tentative D call TRBD1 (5 bases). CDR1 and CDR2 (germline): LGHDT, YNNKEL (reference sequence). The CDR3 extends over 17 amino acids. The germline V and J ends were trimmed by 1 base and 4 bases, with 17 bases remaining between them. The CDR3 coding sequence is TGTGCCAGCAGCCAAGGGTGGGGGGGAAGGTCCGGAAACACCATATATTTT. Amino acids: CASSQGWGGRSGNTIYF.

The table lists this clone with a few counts. Additional DNA sequences in this sample encode the identical CDR3. The chain is built from TRBV27 and TRBJ2-2, with 11 bases aligning to TRBD2. The V gene's germline CDR1 is MNHEY and CDR2 SMNVEV (reference sequence). After removal of 6 bases from V and 6 bases from J, the junction contained 3 bases not matched to a gene. The CDR3 runs 14 residues. CDR3 nucleotides: TGTGCCAGCAGCCTTAGCGGGAGGGCCGGGGAGCTGTTTTTT. This encodes CASSLSGRAGELFF.

J is TRBJ2-7 and V is TRBV5-1, with a weak D call TRBD2 (5 bases). Trimming stripped 4 bases from V and 0 bases from J, with 23 bases between. Looked up from germline, CDR1 is SGHRS and CDR2 is YFSETQ. CDR3 length: 18 residues. CDR3 amino acids: CASSEGFKGDPSSYEQYF. The CDR3 DNA reads TGCGCCAGCAGCGAAGGGTTTAAGGGAGATCCAAGCTCCTACGAGCAGTACTTC.

For the CDR3, the DNA is TGCGCCAGCAGGTGGACACAAAATCAGCCCCAGCATTTT. Translated: CASRWTQNQPQHF. The gene calls are TRBV10-2 and TRBJ1-5, with a tentative D call TRBD1 (5 bases). V shed 6 bases and J shed 4 bases, with 10 bases lying between them. Germline loops: CDR1 WSHSY, CDR2 SAAADI. The CDR3 length is 13 residues.

This chain joins TRBV13 and TRBJ2-1, with D possibly matching TRBD2 (6 bases). This CDR3 is 15 amino acids long. Trimming cost V 4 bases and J 1 base, with 11 bases left between them. Looked up from germline, CDR1 is PRHDT and CDR2 is FYEKMQ (reference sequence). CDR3: CASSYWEVSYNEQFF. The CDR3 DNA sequence: TGTGCCAGCAGCTACTGGGAGGTATCCTACAATGAGCAGTTCTTC.

The chain recombines TRBV2 with TRBJ1-2; D not resolved. V gave up 4 bases and J gave up 1 base, with 7 bases separating them. Germline-derived CDR1 and CDR2 are SNHLY and FYNNEI. The CDR3 totals 13 residues. The CDR3 loop is CASSAEGNYGYTF. In DNA form, the CDR3 reads TGTGCCAGCAGTGCCGAGGGTAACTATGGCTACACCTTC.

V and J are TRBV9 and TRBJ1-4; TRBD1 aligns across 7 bases. This CDR3 comprises 15 residues. The V segment lost 7 bases and the J segment 7 bases; nucleotides outside the gene matches: 13. In germline, CDR1 is SGDLS, CDR2 YYNGEE. CDR3 in DNA: TGTGCCAGCGGGGACAGTGGACTCTTAGGTGAAAAACTGTTTTTT. Amino acids: CASGDSGLLGEKLFF.

The CDR3 sequence is CASTNRDRGSGELFF. The CDR3 DNA reads TGTGCCAGCACAAACCGGGACAGGGGGTCCGGGGAGCTGTTTTTT. This chain joins TRBV28 and TRBJ2-2, with 11 bases that match TRBD1. Trimming cost V 7 bases and J 6 bases; bases outside gene matches: 7. Germline loops: CDR1 MDHEN, CDR2 SYDVKM. This CDR3 has 15 residues. The variable domain in full, with the rest retrieved from reference TRBV28 and TRBJ2-2, is DVKVTQSSRYLVKRTGEKVFLECVQDMDHENMFWYRQDPGLGLRLIYFSYDVKMKEKGDIPEGYSVSREKKERFSLILESASTNQTSMYLCASTNRDRGSGELFFGEGSRLTVL.